This TCR beta chain is drawn from a study of shared clonotypes between healthy human individuals. Assay: immunoSEQ multiplex PCR; the TCRdb copy retains only in-frame clones and omits some. The sample has about 520,000 clones; over 70% are singletons. Of note for this clone: A far larger clone is a single base away, which makes a read error likely.

Germline V gene lookup returns CDR1 MDHEN and CDR2 SYDVKM. CDR3 size: 16 residues. The chain carries TRBV28 and TRBJ2-7, with D perhaps TRBD2 (6 bases). Source material: PBMCs. The receptor's source is a woman aged 40 to 50 in good health. Some clones in this sample may be carry-over from other donors' samples. The CDR3 region has the DNA TGTGCCAGCAGGTCTGCGTGGGCAGGGACTTACTACGAGAAGTACTTC. Protein product: CASRSAWAGTYYEKYF.